This passage covers 25 T cell receptor beta chains from one sample sequenced in a study of regulatory T cells in long-lasting Graves disease. CDR3-region Arm-PCR and iRepertoire HTBI primers produced the TCR beta libraries. TCRdb analysed the multiplex PCR reads with MiXCR anew, one entry per CDR3 protein. The repertoire consists of more than 400,000 distinct CDR3 sequences, with around 15% occurring once and the leading ten covering more than 9%. Time point: newly diagnosed GD, antithyroid drugs for less than 3 months. After RNA was extracted from PBMCs, the TCR library was made from it. The sample was also linked to a second study, of T cells in Graves' hyperthyroidism and ophthalmopathy.

The sample here was peripheral blood mononuclear cells (PBMCs), taken at new diagnosis, from a patient treated with antithyroid drugs. The receptors stem from a man between 40 and 49 years old with Graves disease.

The gene calls are TRBV27 and TRBJ1-5; unclear D gene. Germline V lookup: CDR1 MNHEY, CDR2 SMNVEV (reference sequence). The CDR3 sequence is 16 residues long. The V and J ends lost 1 base and 1 base respectively, with 11 bases between them. The CDR3 DNA reads as TGTGCCAGCAGTTTATTTGGCAGGAGAAGCAATCAGCCCCAGCATTTT. This translates into CASSLFGRRSNQPQHF.

This clonotype has more than one count but fewer than ten. The rearrangement joins TRBV4-1 to TRBJ2-2, with D hard to call. V was cut by 1 base and J by 6 bases, with 12 bases left in between. Per germline, CDR1 MGHRA and CDR2 YSYEKL. The CDR3 is 15 residues long. The CDR3 DNA sequence: TGCGCCAGCAGCCAAGGGGTCCGGCAGGCCGGGGAGCTGTTTTTT. Protein product: CASSQGVRQAGELFF.

At least ten counts were recorded for this clonotype. This CDR3 is CASSEDGRVPSYEQYF. The CDR3 DNA follows: TGTGCCAGCAGTGAAGATGGGAGGGTACCCTCCTACGAGCAGTACTTC. The J gene is TRBJ2-7, the V gene TRBV6-1, with 7 positions matching TRBD2. Germline loops: CDR1 MNHNS, CDR2 SASEGT. Trimming cost V 1 base and J 0 bases; bases outside gene matches: 6. The CDR3 runs to 16 residues.

This clonotype has a count of ten or more. The J gene is TRBJ2-3, the V gene TRBV28; D may be TRBD1 (5 bases). This CDR3 spans 15 amino acids. Germline CDR1 is MDHEN and CDR2 is SYDVKM. Between the trimmed V and J ends, which lost 5 bases and 2 bases, there was a span of 14 bases. CDR3 nucleotides: TGTGCCAGCAGTAAAGGGATTGGGGCCACAGATACGCAGTATTTT. It is translated as CASSKGIGATDTQYF.

This clonotype was found many times. The rearrangement uses TRBV27 and TRBJ2-3, with D possibly called TRBD1 or TRBD2 (5 bases each). Trimming took 2 bases from V and 2 from J, leaving 11 bases between them. CDR1 MNHEY and CDR2 SMNVEV come from the germline V gene (reference sequence). CDR3 length: 15 residues. CDR3 amino acids: CASSLRDGHTDTQYF. CDR3 nucleotides: TGTGCCAGCAGTTTAAGGGACGGCCACACAGATACGCAGTATTTT.

V gene TRBV12-3 or TRBV12-4 combines with J gene TRBJ2-7, with 10 bases that match TRBD1. This CDR3 region has 18 residues. V lost 3 bases to trimming and J lost 1 base; unmatched junction nucleotides: 12. The CDR3 bases are TGTGCCAGCAGTTTCGCGGGCCCCGGGACAGGGGTATCCTACGAGCAGTACTTC. As protein: CASSFAGPGTGVSYEQYF.

This clonotype was detected ten times or more. The chain combines TRBV28 with TRBJ2-2; D is unresolved. The germline V gene has CDR1 MDHEN and CDR2 SYDVKM. V was cut by 8 bases and J by 7 bases, with 8 bases left in between. The CDR3 covers 11 residues. The CDR3 DNA is TGTGCCAGCGCTAATCGCGGGGAGCTGTTTTTT. It specifies CASANRGELFF.

This chain uses TRBV11-1 with TRBJ2-7; D unresolved. Germline CDR1 SGHAT, CDR2 FQDESV (reference sequence). The V end lost 0 bases, the J end lost 6 bases, and 15 bases lay between the germline ends. The CDR3 sequence is 15 residues long. CDR3 residues: CASSLADFSSLEQYF. CDR3 bases: TGTGCCAGCAGCTTAGCTGACTTTTCTTCTCTCGAGCAGTACTTC.

In its sample, this clonotype was seen many times. The rearrangement joins TRBV28 to TRBJ2-7, with TRBD2 matching 7 bases. V shed 3 bases and J 3 bases; nucleotides not matched to a gene: 5. The germline V gene has CDR1 MDHEN and CDR2 SYDVKM. The CDR3 consists of 14 residues. In nucleotides, the CDR3 is TGTGCCAGCAGTTTTACTAGCGCACACTACGAGCAGTACTTC. Translated: CASSFTSAHYEQYF.

The V call is TRBV29-1, the J call TRBJ2-7; TRBD2 matches 7 bases. From germline, CDR1 is SQVTM and CDR2 ANQGSEA. CDR3 size: 12 residues. V shed 4 bases and J 0 bases; nucleotides not matched to a gene: 0. The CDR3 spells CSVGDYSYEQYF. DNA of the CDR3: TGCAGCGTTGGGGACTACTCCTACGAGCAGTACTTC.

Ten or more counts support this clonotype. Here the CDR3 reads CASSDLRSAYEQYF. The CDR3 DNA reads TGTGCCAGCAGTGATCTGAGGTCCGCCTACGAGCAGTACTTC. The V call is TRBV2, the J call TRBJ2-7, with D unclear. CDR1 and CDR2 from the germline V gene are SNHLY and FYNNEI. V lost 3 bases, J lost 2 bases, and 11 bases lay in between. This CDR3 is 14 amino acids long.

This clonotype has ten or more counts. This sequence joins TRBV20-1 and TRBJ2-7; D may be TRBD1 (6 bases). The CDR3 has 13 residues. V was clipped by 3 bases and J by 5 bases, with 14 bases between them. Germline-derived CDR1 and CDR2 are DFQATT and SNEGSKA (reference sequence). The CDR3 loop reads CSASREQGDEQYF. Written as DNA, the CDR3 is TGCAGTGCTAGTCGGGAACAGGGCGACGAGCAGTACTTC.

This clonotype was found many times. The genes are TRBV18 and TRBJ2-7, with TRBD2 identical over 7 bases. The junction had 8 bases not matched to a gene; V was cut back by 5 bases and J by 7 bases. Germline-derived CDR1 and CDR2 are KGHSH and LQKENI. This CDR3 has 13 amino acids. The CDR3 DNA is TGTGCCAGCTCAATCGGACTAGAGAGGGAGCAGTACTTC. Protein product: CASSIGLEREQYF.

This clonotype was detected only a few times. The chain links TRBV6-1 to TRBJ1-5; 9 positions match TRBD1. The J segment lost 5 bases and the V segment lost 6 bases, leaving 5 bases of the junction unmatched. The CDR3 runs 14 residues. Per germline, CDR1 MNHNS and CDR2 SASEGT. CDR3 protein: CASRRQGGYQPQHF. CDR3 nucleotides: TGTGCCAGCAGAAGACAGGGGGGTTATCAGCCCCAGCATTTT.

This clonotype was detected many times. V and J are TRBV29-1 and TRBJ1-2, with D unresolved. V was clipped by 0 bases and J by 8 bases, with 7 bases between them. In germline, CDR1 is SQVTM, CDR2 ANQGSEA. The CDR3 consists of 11 residues. CDR3 sequence: CSVEDRLGYTF. The CDR3 DNA follows: TGCAGCGTTGAAGACAGGCTCGGCTACACCTTC. Filled out from reference TRBV29-1 and TRBJ1-2, the complete variable domain reads SAVISQKPSRDICQRGTSLTIQCQVDSQVTMMFWYRQQPGQSLTLIATANQGSEATYESGFVIDKFPISRPNLTFSTLTVSNMSPEDSSIYLCSVEDRLGYTFGSGTRLTVV.

This clonotype was seen many times. The J gene is TRBJ1-2, the V gene TRBV11-3; TRBD1 is a possible D gene (5 bases). The CDR3 spans 14 residues. Per the germline V gene, CDR1 is SGHNT and CDR2 is YENEEA. Trimming shortened V by 5 bases and J by 8 bases, and 18 bases separated the two germline ends. The CDR3 DNA follows: TGTGCCAGCAGCCCCAGCGCAGGGAATACCGGCTACACCTTC. It codes for CASSPSAGNTGYTF.

Concerning this clonotype itself: A read error is possible here, since a much larger clone lies one base away. The rearrangement uses TRBV6-1 and TRBJ2-3, with D unclear. Germline-derived CDR1 and CDR2 are MNHNS and SASEGT. V was shortened by 2 bases and J by 2 bases, with 2 bases between the two germline ends. The CDR3 covers 12 residues. CDR3 DNA: TGTGCCAGCAGTGAAAACACAGATACGCAGTATTTT. The encoded protein is CASSENTDTQYF.

The chain combines TRBV2 with TRBJ2-3; D is perhaps TRBD2 (6 bases). The CDR3 runs 10 residues. Trimming took 11 bases from V and 6 from J, leaving 9 bases between them. Germline assignment: CDR1 SNHLY and CDR2 FYNNEI. The CDR3 protein is CAVRGDTQYF. CDR3 sequence (DNA): TGTGCCGTACGGGGGGATACGCAGTATTTT.

This clonotype has at least ten counts. J is TRBJ2-3 and V is TRBV30; 7 bases are a match to TRBD1. The CDR3 loop spans 13 amino acids. V dropped 5 bases and J dropped 0; count of bases not matched to a gene: 2. Germline CDR1 is GTSNPN and CDR2 is SVGIG (reference sequence). This chain's CDR3 is CAWRDSSTDTQYF. The CDR3 DNA follows: TGTGCCTGGCGGGACAGTAGCACAGATACGCAGTATTTT.

The table lists this clonotype with many counts. The V and J genes are TRBV5-1 and TRBJ2-5, with D possibly being TRBD1 or TRBD2 (5 bases each). CDR1 SGHRS and CDR2 YFSETQ come from the germline V gene. The CDR3 runs 14 residues. V lost 4 bases and J 0 bases, leaving 10 bases between the germline ends. CDR3 region: CASSPGRNQETQYF. The CDR3 coding sequence is TGCGCCAGCAGCCCGGGGCGGAACCAAGAGACCCAGTACTTC.

The rearrangement links TRBV7-9 to TRBJ2-1; TRBD2 matches at 7 bases. There are 15 residues in the CDR3. The ends lost 5 bases at V and 4 bases at J; junction bases unmatched: 8. CDR1 and CDR2 (germline): SEHNR, FQNEAQ (reference sequence). The CDR3, as DNA: TGTGCCAGCAGCGTATCGGGAGGCCCATACAATGAGCAGTTCTTC. It codes for CASSVSGGPYNEQFF. Looking up the rest from reference TRBV7-9 and TRBJ2-1 gives the full variable domain: DTGVSQNPRHKITKRGQNVTFRCDPISEHNRLYWYRQTLGQGPEFLTYFQNEAQLEKSRLLSDRFSAERPKGSFSTLEIQRTEQGDSAMYLCASSVSGGPYNEQFFGPGTRLTVL.

This clonotype was picked up many times. The chain uses TRBV6-2 or TRBV6-3 and TRBJ2-1; tentatively, D is TRBD1 (5 bases). Trimming removed 5 bases from V and 1 base from J, with 12 bases in between. Germline V gives CDR1 MNHEY, CDR2 SVGEGT. This CDR3 is 15 amino acids long. In DNA form, the CDR3 reads TGTGCCAGCAGTCCCTGGACAAATTCCTACAATGAGCAGTTCTTC. Amino acid sequence: CASSPWTNSYNEQFF.

This clonotype was seen more than once but under ten times. As the CDR3 is not closed by the conserved phenylalanine or tryptophan, this likely results from a read error. In DNA form, the CDR3 reads TGTGCCAGCAGAAGGGACGGCTCCTACGAGCAGTACTCC. Protein sequence: CASRRDGSYEQYS. The V gene is TRBV7-6, the J gene TRBJ2-7, with D perhaps assigned TRBD1 or TRBD2 (5 bases each). Germline CDR1 and CDR2: SGHVS and FNYEAQ. With 6 bases removed from V and 0 bases from J, the gap between germline ends came to 9 bases. CDR3 length: 13 amino acids.

This clonotype was counted ten times or more. This chain uses TRBV2 with TRBJ1-1; D unclear. V lost 5 bases, J lost 4 bases, and 11 bases lay in between. The germline gives CDR1 SNHLY, CDR2 FYNNEI. CDR3 length: 13 amino acids. The CDR3 bases are TGTGCCAGCAGTTCCACATCTGCCACTGAAGCTTTCTTT. Translation gives CASSSTSATEAFF.

This clonotype appeared a few times. The rearrangement links TRBV20-1 to TRBJ2-1; D is undetermined. Germline lookup yields CDR1 DFQATT and CDR2 SNEGSKA (reference sequence). The V and J ends lost 6 bases and 5 bases respectively, with 20 bases between them. The CDR3 is 15 residues long. CDR3 region: CSAPRPADDNNEQFF. The CDR3 DNA sequence: TGCAGTGCGCCTCGTCCCGCGGACGATAACAATGAGCAGTTCTTC.